The 30 T cell receptor beta chains listed next were all sequenced from one sample in a study of T cells in Graves' hyperthyroidism and ophthalmopathy. Amplification targeted TCR beta CDR3 regions from RNA transcripts. First-round RT-PCR of the TCR CDR3 relied on the HTBI primer set. TCRdb independently ran MiXCR on the multiplex PCR reads; one entry per CDR3 protein. The repertoire holds roughly 750,000 distinct CDR3 sequences, roughly 15% seen once, with approximately 8% in the top ten. The sample taken for sequencing was blood. The receptors come from a man aged 18 to 29 with Graves' hyperthyroidism.

This clonotype was seen a few times. V and J are TRBV14 and TRBJ1-2, with D uncertain. Trimming removed 2 bases from V and 4 bases from J, with 5 bases in between. CDR3 length equals 12 residues. Germline lookup yields CDR1 SGHDN and CDR2 FVKESK. DNA of the CDR3: TGTGCCAGCAGCCAAAACTTCTATGGCTACACCTTC. Translating it yields CASSQNFYGYTF.

This clonotype showed up many times. This sequence joins TRBV30 and TRBJ2-7, with D possibly TRBD2 on 6 matching bases. The CDR3 length is 13 residues. Deletions cut 0 bases from V and 0 bases from J, with 6 bases between. Germline values: CDR1 GTSNPN, CDR2 SVGIG (reference sequence). The CDR3 spells CAWSVGGSYEQYF. DNA for the CDR3: TGTGCCTGGAGTGTCGGGGGCTCCTACGAGCAGTACTTC.

This clonotype showed up many times. This chain joins TRBV7-9 and TRBJ2-1; 9 bases are shared with TRBD2. Looked up from germline, CDR1 is SEHNR and CDR2 is FQNEAQ (reference sequence). The J segment lost 6 bases and the V segment lost 6 bases, leaving 9 bases of the junction unmatched. The CDR3 totals 15 residues. CDR3 residues: CASSDVAGVINEQFF. The DNA for the CDR3 is TGTGCCAGCAGTGATGTAGCGGGAGTAATCAATGAGCAGTTCTTC.

This clonotype was recorded many times. The V gene is TRBV11-2, the J gene TRBJ2-3; 8 positions agree with TRBD1. J was trimmed by 5 bases and V by 6 bases; bases with no gene match: 13. In germline, CDR1 is SGHAT, CDR2 FQNNGV. The CDR3 contains 16 residues. Here the CDR3 reads CASRQPADRERDTQYF. As DNA, the CDR3 is TGTGCCAGCAGACAACCGGCGGACAGGGAAAGAGATACGCAGTATTTT.

The rearrangement links TRBV29-1 to TRBJ1-2; no clear D. This CDR3 has 14 amino acids. The V and J ends lost 2 bases and 0 bases respectively, with 10 bases between them. The V gene's germline CDR1 is SQVTM and CDR2 ANQGSEA. The CDR3 coding sequence is TGCAGCGTTGAATCCCAGGTACCTAACTATGGCTACACCTTC. It encodes CSVESQVPNYGYTF.

There are a few counts of this clonotype. The V call is TRBV12-3 or TRBV12-4, the J call TRBJ2-4, with TRBD2 matching 8 bases. The CDR3 has 16 residues. V shed 1 base and J 1 base; nucleotides not matched to a gene: 3. CDR3 in amino acids: CASSLGREAAKNIQYF. CDR3 DNA: TGTGCCAGCAGTTTAGGGCGGGAGGCGGCCAAAAACATTCAGTACTTC.

V gene TRBV5-6 combines with J gene TRBJ2-1, with 8 positions matching TRBD1. The V and J ends lost 3 bases and 5 bases, in that order; junction bases with no gene match: 7. CDR3 length: 15 residues. Germline V gene lookup returns CDR1 SGHDT and CDR2 YYEEEE. The CDR3 DNA reads TGTGCCAGCAGCTCAGGAGGGACAGGTAACAATGAGCAGTTCTTC. It encodes CASSSGGTGNNEQFF. Full variable domain (rest looked up from reference TRBV5-6 and TRBJ2-1): DAGVTQSPTHLIKTRGQQVTLRCSPKSGHDTVSWYQQALGQGPQFIFQYYEEEERQRGNFPDRFSGHQFPNYSSELNVNALLLGDSALYLCASSSGGTGNNEQFFGPGTRLTVL.

J is TRBJ2-1 and V is TRBV6-2 or TRBV6-3; TRBD1 matches at 8 bases. V was pared by 0 bases and J by 11 bases, with 12 bases of the junction left unmatched. CDR3 size: 16 residues. From germline, CDR1 is MNHEY and CDR2 SVGEGT. The CDR3 bases are TGTGCCAGCAGTTACTCGATCGGGACAGGCCTCCGACAGCAGTTCTTC. Protein: CASSYSIGTGLRQQFF.

This clonotype has a handful of counts. The chain has TRBV12-3 or TRBV12-4 and TRBJ1-3; D is possibly TRBD1 (6 bases). Trimming stripped 7 bases from V and 6 bases from J, with 19 bases between. CDR3 length: 15 residues. The DNA of the CDR3 is TGTGCCAGCACCCTTAGGGGGGCTACAGAAAACACCATATATTTT. Encoded protein: CASTLRGATENTIYF.

This clonotype has ten or more counts. The chain uses TRBV5-1 and TRBJ2-3; 8 positions match TRBD2. The V gene's germline CDR1 is SGHRS and CDR2 YFSETQ. The V segment lost 1 base and the J segment 0 bases; nucleotides outside the gene matches: 4. This CDR3 has 16 amino acids. The CDR3 DNA follows: TGCGCCAGCAGCTTGCCCAGCGGGGGTAGCACAGATACGCAGTATTTT. Encoded protein: CASSLPSGGSTDTQYF.

This clonotype was counted at least ten times. This sequence joins TRBV12-3 or TRBV12-4 and TRBJ2-1, with 13 bases that match TRBD2. V lost 3 bases and J lost 9; bases outside the gene matches: 5. The CDR3 runs 15 residues. The CDR3 protein is CASSFGLAGVSEQFF. The CDR3 DNA reads TGTGCCAGCAGTTTCGGACTAGCGGGAGTTAGTGAGCAGTTCTTC.

This clonotype was seen only a few times. This chain connects TRBV19 to TRBJ2-1; D is possibly TRBD2 (6 bases). Trimming removed 1 base from V and 3 bases from J, with 7 bases in between. The germline CDR1 and CDR2 sequences are LNHDA and SQIVND (reference sequence). The CDR3 spans 14 residues. CDR3 amino acids: CASSIAGDYNEQFF. CDR3 coding DNA: TGTGCCAGTAGTATAGCGGGGGACTACAATGAGCAGTTCTTC.

The V call is TRBV19, the J call TRBJ2-3; 7 bases are a match to TRBD2. The V gene's germline CDR1 is LNHDA and CDR2 SQIVND (reference sequence). CDR3 length equals 13 residues. V shed 5 bases and J 4 bases; nucleotides not matched to a gene: 3. CDR3: CASSVTSSDTQYF. The CDR3 DNA follows: TGTGCCAGTAGTGTGACTAGCTCAGATACGCAGTATTTT.

The V and J genes are TRBV6-1 and TRBJ1-2, with 10 bases identical to TRBD1. This CDR3 is built from 17 residues. Germline values: CDR1 MNHNS, CDR2 SASEGT. V was clipped by 0 bases and J by 2 bases; unmatched bases: 6. This CDR3 reads CASSEARLTGGNYGYTF. The CDR3 DNA follows: TGTGCCAGCAGTGAAGCGCGACTGACAGGGGGCAACTATGGCTACACCTTC.

This clonotype was recorded many times. This chain links TRBV28 with TRBJ2-7; tentatively, D is TRBD1 (5 bases). This CDR3 has 13 residues. With 2 bases removed from V and 6 bases from J, the gap between germline ends came to 11 bases. The germline gives CDR1 MDHEN, CDR2 SYDVKM. The CDR3 DNA sequence: TGTGCCAGCAGTTTAGCAGGGTCTGGCGAGCAGTACTTC. Amino acids: CASSLAGSGEQYF.

The table lists this clonotype with a few counts. The V and J genes are TRBV2 and TRBJ2-1; TRBD1 agrees at 9 bases. CDR1 is SNHLY, CDR2 FYNNEI, per germline. V shed 4 bases and J 7 bases; nucleotides not matched to a gene: 11. CDR3 length equals 16 residues. In nucleotides, the CDR3 is TGTGCCAGCAGTGGGGATAACAGGGGGCTTCTGAATGAGCAGTTCTTC. This encodes CASSGDNRGLLNEQFF.

This clonotype was detected a few times. The V gene is TRBV7-8, the J gene TRBJ1-1; D may be TRBD1 (5 bases). The germline V and J ends were trimmed by 0 bases and 1 base, with 9 bases remaining between them. This CDR3 is built from 15 residues. Germline CDR1 SGHVS, CDR2 FQNEAQ. The CDR3 loop reads CASSLAWTQNTEAFF. DNA of the CDR3: TGTGCCAGCAGCTTAGCGTGGACACAGAACACTGAAGCTTTCTTT.

This clonotype has a handful of counts. The chain employs TRBV4-2 and TRBJ2-2; 9 bases fit TRBD1. In germline, CDR1 is LGHNA, CDR2 YNFKEQ. CDR3 length: 15 amino acids. After removal of 7 bases from V and 5 bases from J, the junction contained 8 bases not matched to a gene. CDR3 protein: CASNQGQGATGELFF. The CDR3 coding sequence is TGTGCCAGCAACCAGGGACAGGGCGCGACCGGGGAGCTGTTTTTT.

CDR3 amino acids: CASGTGAKGEQFF. CDR3 nucleotide sequence: TGCGCCAGTGGGACAGGGGCCAAGGGTGAGCAGTTCTTC. V usage is TRBV5-1 and J usage is TRBJ2-1; 10 positions match TRBD1. The V segment lost 8 bases and the J segment 9 bases; nucleotides outside the gene matches: 8. The CDR3 is 13 amino acids. Germline V CDR1 and CDR2: SGHRS, YFSETQ.

Of note for this clonotype: This clone may be a read error of a much larger clone one base away. The V and J genes are TRBV2 and TRBJ2-7; 7 bases align to TRBD1. V lost 8 bases, J lost 6 bases, and 10 bases stayed unmatched. The V gene's germline CDR1 is SNHLY and CDR2 FYNNEI. This CDR3 has 13 residues. The CDR3 DNA is TGTGCCAGCTCCCGGGACAGCAACTGCGAGCAGTACTTC. This translates into CASSRDSNCEQYF.

This clonotype was seen ten or more times. This chain uses TRBV6-5 with TRBJ2-3; D gene ambiguous. Germline CDR1 MNHEY, CDR2 SVGAGI. The CDR3 length is 15 residues. V lost 2 bases and J 2 bases, leaving 11 bases between the germline ends. CDR3: CASSYRGVVTDTQYF. The CDR3 nucleotides read TGTGCCAGCAGTTACCGTGGGGTAGTCACAGATACGCAGTATTTT.

This clonotype came up a few times. The V and J genes are TRBV12-3 or TRBV12-4 and TRBJ2-4; 9 bases line up with TRBD2. The J segment lost 5 bases and the V segment lost 5 bases, leaving 4 bases of the junction unmatched. This CDR3 has 14 residues. The CDR3 DNA is TGTGCCAGCAGTACGCGGGAGGGCCAAAACATTCAGTACTTC. Translation: CASSTREGQNIQYF.

V is TRBV4-1 and J is TRBJ2-1, with TRBD1 identical over 10 bases. This CDR3 is built from 15 residues. The trim removed 0 bases at V and 7 bases at J, leaving 3 bases unmatched. Germline V lookup: CDR1 MGHRA, CDR2 YSYEKL. In DNA form, the CDR3 reads TGCGCCAGCAGCCAAGAAGCGGGACAGGGGAATGAGCAGTTCTTC. It is translated as CASSQEAGQGNEQFF.

This clonotype was seen only a few times. V and J are TRBV7-9 and TRBJ2-1; no firm D call. CDR3 length: 14 amino acids. Germline V lookup: CDR1 SEHNR, CDR2 FQNEAQ (reference sequence). Trimming shortened V by 2 bases and J by 6 bases, and 11 bases separated the two germline ends. In DNA form, the CDR3 reads TGTGCCAGCAGCTTATCTGGTACAATCAATGAGCAGTTCTTC. As protein: CASSLSGTINEQFF.

The genes are TRBV28 and TRBJ1-1; unclear D gene. Trimming removed 2 bases from V and 3 bases from J, with 10 bases in between. Germline V gene sequence: CDR1 MDHEN, CDR2 SYDVKM. CDR3 length: 14 residues. The CDR3 region has the DNA TGTGCCAGCAGTTTAGCCGGGCGAGACACTGAAGCTTTCTTT. Translation gives CASSLAGRDTEAFF.

This clonotype was counted many times. The CDR3 coding sequence is TGTGCCAGCAGTCAACCCACCGGGCAGCCGGATGAAACGCAGTATTTT. This codes for CASSQPTGQPDETQYF. The rearrangement uses TRBV2 and TRBJ2-3, with D hard to call. The CDR3 sequence is 16 residues long. CDR1 is SNHLY and CDR2 is FYNNEI in the germline V gene. Trimming stripped 5 bases from V and 9 bases from J, with 24 bases between.

This clonotype was recorded at least ten times. The genes are TRBV11-2 and TRBJ2-4; D is ambiguous. The length of the CDR3 is 14 residues. Trimming cost V 2 bases and J 8 bases, with 13 bases left between them. CDR1 and CDR2 from the germline V gene are SGHAT and FQNNGV. The CDR3 sequence is CASSLTLSWDIQYF. CDR3 DNA: TGTGCCAGCAGCTTAACTCTGTCATGGGACATTCAGTACTTC.

This chain links TRBV6-5 with TRBJ2-6, with 9 positions matching TRBD2. Germline values: CDR1 MNHEY, CDR2 SVGAGI. The V segment lost 4 bases and the J segment 0 bases; nucleotides outside the gene matches: 4. This CDR3 spans 17 amino acids. The CDR3 loop is CASSWLAGNSGANVLTF. The CDR3 DNA reads as TGTGCCAGCAGTTGGCTAGCGGGAAACTCTGGGGCCAACGTCCTGACTTTC.

At least ten counts were recorded for this clonotype. The chain employs TRBV9 and TRBJ2-7, with D unresolved. CDR3 length: 12 residues. Trimming stripped 3 bases from V and 7 bases from J, with 11 bases between. The germline V gene has CDR1 SGDLS and CDR2 YYNGEE. The CDR3 reads CASSAFDGEQYF. The CDR3 bases are TGTGCCAGCAGCGCTTTCGACGGTGAGCAGTACTTC.

The chain combines TRBV7-9 with TRBJ2-7, with 10 bases matching TRBD1. J was trimmed by 1 base and V by 0 bases; bases with no gene match: 3. The CDR3 runs to 16 residues. Germline V gene lookup returns CDR1 SEHNR and CDR2 FQNEAQ (reference sequence). CDR3 loop: CASSLAGDRGSYEQYF. Here the CDR3 DNA reads TGTGCCAGCAGCTTAGCGGGGGACAGGGGATCCTACGAGCAGTACTTC.